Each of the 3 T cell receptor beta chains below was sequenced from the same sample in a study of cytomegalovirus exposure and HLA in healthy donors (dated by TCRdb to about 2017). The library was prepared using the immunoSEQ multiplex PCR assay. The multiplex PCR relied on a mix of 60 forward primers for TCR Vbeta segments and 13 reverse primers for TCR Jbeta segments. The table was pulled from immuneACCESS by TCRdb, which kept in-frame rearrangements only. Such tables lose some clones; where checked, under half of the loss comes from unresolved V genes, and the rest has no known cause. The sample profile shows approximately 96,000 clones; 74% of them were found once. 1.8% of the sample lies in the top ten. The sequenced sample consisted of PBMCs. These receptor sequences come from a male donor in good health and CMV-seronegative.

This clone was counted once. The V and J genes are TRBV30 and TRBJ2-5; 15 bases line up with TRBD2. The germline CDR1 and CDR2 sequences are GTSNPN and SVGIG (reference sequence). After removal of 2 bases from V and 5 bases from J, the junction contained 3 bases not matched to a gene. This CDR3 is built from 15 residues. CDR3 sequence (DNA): TGTGCCTGGAGTTTCGGACTAGCGGGAGGGGAGACCCAGTACTTC. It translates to CAWSFGLAGGETQYF.

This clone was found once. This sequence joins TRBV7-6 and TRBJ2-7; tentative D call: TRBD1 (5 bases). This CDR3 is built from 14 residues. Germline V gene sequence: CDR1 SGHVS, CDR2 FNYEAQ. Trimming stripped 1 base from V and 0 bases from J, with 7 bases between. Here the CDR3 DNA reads TGTGCCAGCAGCTTAGATACAGGCTCCTACGAGCAGTACTTC. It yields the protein CASSLDTGSYEQYF. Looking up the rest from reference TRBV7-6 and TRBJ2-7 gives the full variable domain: GAGVSQSPRYKVTKRGQDVALRCDPISGHVSLYWYRQALGQGPEFLTYFNYEAQQDKSGLPNDRFSAERPEGSISTLTIQRTEQRDSAMYRCASSLDTGSYEQYFGPGTRLTVT.

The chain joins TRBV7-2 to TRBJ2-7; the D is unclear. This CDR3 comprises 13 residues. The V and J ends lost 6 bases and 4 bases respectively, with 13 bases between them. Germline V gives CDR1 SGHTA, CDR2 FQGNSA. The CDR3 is CASSLGLQYEQYF. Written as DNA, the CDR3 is TGTGCCAGCAGTCTGGGCCTTCAATACGAGCAGTACTTC.